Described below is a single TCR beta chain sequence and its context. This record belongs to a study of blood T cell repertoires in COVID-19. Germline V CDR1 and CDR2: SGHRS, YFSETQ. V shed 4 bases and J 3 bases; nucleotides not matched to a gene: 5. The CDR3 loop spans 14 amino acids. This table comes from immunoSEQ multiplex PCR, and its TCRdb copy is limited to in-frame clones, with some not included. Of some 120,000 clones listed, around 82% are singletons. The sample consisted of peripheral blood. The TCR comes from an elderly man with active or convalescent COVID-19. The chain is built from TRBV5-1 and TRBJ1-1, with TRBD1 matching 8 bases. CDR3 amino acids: CASSSGQGDTEAFF. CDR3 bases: TGCGCCAGCAGCAGCGGACAGGGCGACACTGAAGCTTTCTTT.